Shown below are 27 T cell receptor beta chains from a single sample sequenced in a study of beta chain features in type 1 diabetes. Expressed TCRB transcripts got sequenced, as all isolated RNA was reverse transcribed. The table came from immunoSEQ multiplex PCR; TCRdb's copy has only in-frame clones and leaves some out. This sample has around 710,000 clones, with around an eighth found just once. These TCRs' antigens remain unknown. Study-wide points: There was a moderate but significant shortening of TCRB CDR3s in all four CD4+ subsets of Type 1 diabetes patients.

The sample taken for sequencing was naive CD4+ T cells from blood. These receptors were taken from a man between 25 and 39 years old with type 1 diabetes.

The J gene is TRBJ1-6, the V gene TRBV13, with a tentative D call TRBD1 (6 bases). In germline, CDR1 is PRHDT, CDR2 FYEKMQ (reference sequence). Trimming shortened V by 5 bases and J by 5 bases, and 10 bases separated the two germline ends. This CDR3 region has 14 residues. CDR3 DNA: TGTGCCAGCAGCCCCCGACAGGATAATTCACCCCTCCACTTT. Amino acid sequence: CASSPRQDNSPLHF.

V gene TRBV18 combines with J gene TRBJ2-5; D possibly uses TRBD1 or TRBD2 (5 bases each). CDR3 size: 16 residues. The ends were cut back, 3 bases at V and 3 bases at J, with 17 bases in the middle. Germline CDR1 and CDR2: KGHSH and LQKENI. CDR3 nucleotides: TGTGCCAGCTCACCTTCTCTTTTGGGGGTAAAAGAGACCCAGTACTTC. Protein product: CASSPSLLGVKETQYF.

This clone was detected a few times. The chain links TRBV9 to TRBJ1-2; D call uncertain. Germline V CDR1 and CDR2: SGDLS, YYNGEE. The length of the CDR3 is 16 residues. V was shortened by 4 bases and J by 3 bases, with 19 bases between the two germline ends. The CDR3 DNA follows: TGTGCCAGCAGCCCAGGCGAGGCGGAGGGTTACTATGGCTACACCTTC. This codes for CASSPGEAEGYYGYTF.

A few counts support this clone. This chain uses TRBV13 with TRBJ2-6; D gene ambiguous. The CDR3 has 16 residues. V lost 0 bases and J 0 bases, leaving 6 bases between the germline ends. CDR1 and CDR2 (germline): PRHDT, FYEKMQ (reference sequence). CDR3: CASSLGDLSGANVLTF. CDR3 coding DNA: TGTGCCAGCAGCTTAGGGGACCTCTCTGGGGCCAACGTCCTGACTTTC.

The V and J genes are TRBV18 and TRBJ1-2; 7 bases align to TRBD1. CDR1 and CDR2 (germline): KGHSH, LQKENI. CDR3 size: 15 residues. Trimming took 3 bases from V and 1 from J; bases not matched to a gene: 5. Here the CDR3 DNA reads TGTGCCAGCTCACCGGGACAGCGAATTAACTATGGCTACACCTTC. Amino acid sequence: CASSPGQRINYGYTF.

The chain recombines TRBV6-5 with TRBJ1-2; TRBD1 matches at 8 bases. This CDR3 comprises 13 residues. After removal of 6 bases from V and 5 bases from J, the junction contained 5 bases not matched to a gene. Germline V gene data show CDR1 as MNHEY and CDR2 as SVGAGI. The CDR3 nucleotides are TGTGCCAGCAGCCCGGACAGGGAGTATGGCTACACCTTC. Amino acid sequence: CASSPDREYGYTF.

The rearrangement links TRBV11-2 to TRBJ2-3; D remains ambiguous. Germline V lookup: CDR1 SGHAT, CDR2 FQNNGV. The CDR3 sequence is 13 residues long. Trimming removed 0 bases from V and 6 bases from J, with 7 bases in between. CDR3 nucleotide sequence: TGTGCCAGCAGCTTAGATCGGCCGGATACGCAGTATTTT. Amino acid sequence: CASSLDRPDTQYF.

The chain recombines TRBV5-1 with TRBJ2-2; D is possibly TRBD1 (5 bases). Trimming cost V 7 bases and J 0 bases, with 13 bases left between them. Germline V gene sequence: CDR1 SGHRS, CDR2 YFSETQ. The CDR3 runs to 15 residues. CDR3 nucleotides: TGCGCCAGCCGATCGTTACAGGCGAACACCGGGGAGCTGTTTTTT. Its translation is CASRSLQANTGELFF.

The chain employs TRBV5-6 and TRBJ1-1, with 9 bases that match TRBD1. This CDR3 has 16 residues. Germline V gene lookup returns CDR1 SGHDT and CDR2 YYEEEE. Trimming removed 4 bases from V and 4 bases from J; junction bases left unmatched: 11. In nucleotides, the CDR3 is TGTGCCAGCAGCGAGGACAGGGGATCGCGACGCACTGAAGCTTTCTTT. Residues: CASSEDRGSRRTEAFF.

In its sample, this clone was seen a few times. The CDR3 protein is CASSPQDISGYSYEQYF. The CDR3 DNA reads TGTGCCAGCTCACCACAGGACATTTCCGGATACTCCTACGAGCAGTACTTC. The rearrangement uses TRBV18 and TRBJ2-7; tentative D call: TRBD1 (5 bases). Germline CDR1 KGHSH, CDR2 LQKENI. The CDR3 has 17 residues. Trimming took off 1 base at V and 0 bases at J, with 16 bases between the two ends.

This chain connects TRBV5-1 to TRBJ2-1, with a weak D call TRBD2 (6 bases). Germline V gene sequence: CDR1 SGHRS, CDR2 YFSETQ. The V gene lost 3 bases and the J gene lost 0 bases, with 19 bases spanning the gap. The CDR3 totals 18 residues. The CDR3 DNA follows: TGCGCCAGCAGCTCCCTGGGGGAGGCGCAGAGCTCCTACAATGAGCAGTTCTTC. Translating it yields CASSSLGEAQSSYNEQFF. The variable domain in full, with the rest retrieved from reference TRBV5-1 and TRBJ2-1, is KAGVTQTPRYLIKTRGQQVTLSCSPISGHRSVSWYQQTPGQGLQFLFEYFSETQRNKGNFPGRFSGRQFSNSRSEMNVSTLELGDSALYLCASSSLGEAQSSYNEQFFGPGTRLTVL.

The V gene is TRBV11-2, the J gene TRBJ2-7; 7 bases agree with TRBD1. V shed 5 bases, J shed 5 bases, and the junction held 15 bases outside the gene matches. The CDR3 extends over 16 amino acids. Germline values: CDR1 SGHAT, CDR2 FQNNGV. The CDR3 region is CASSPWEDRAWDEQYF. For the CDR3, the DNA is TGTGCCAGCAGCCCTTGGGAAGACAGGGCGTGGGACGAGCAGTACTTC.

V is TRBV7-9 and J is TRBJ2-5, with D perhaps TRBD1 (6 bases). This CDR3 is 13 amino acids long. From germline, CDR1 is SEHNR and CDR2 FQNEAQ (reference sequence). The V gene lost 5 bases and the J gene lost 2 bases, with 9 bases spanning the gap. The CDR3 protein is CASSDDRQETQYF. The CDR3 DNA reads TGTGCCAGCAGCGACGACAGGCAAGAGACCCAGTACTTC.

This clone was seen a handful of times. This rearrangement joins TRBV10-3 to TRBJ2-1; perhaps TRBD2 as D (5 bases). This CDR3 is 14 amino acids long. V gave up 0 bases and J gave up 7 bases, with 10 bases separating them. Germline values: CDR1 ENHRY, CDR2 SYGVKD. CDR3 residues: CAISESLRGNEQFF. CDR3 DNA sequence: TGTGCCATCAGTGAGTCCCTTCGGGGAAATGAGCAGTTCTTC.

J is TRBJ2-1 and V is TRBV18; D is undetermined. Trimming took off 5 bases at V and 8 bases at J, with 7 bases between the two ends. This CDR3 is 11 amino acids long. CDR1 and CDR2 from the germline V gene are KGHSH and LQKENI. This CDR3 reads CASSLVDEQFF. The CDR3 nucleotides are TGTGCCAGCTCATTAGTCGATGAGCAGTTCTTC.

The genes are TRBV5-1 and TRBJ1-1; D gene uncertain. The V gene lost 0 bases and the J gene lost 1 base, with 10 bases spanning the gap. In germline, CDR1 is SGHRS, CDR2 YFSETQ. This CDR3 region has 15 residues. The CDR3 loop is CASSLDGRTNTEAFF. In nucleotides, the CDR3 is TGCGCCAGCAGCTTGGACGGACGGACGAACACTGAAGCTTTCTTT.

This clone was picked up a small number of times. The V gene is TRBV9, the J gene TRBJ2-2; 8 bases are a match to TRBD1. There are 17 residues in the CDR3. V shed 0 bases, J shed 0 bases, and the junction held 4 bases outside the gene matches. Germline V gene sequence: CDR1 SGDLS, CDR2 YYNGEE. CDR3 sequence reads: CASSVVPTGANTGELFF. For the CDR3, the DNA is TGTGCCAGCAGCGTAGTTCCGACAGGGGCGAACACCGGGGAGCTGTTTTTT.

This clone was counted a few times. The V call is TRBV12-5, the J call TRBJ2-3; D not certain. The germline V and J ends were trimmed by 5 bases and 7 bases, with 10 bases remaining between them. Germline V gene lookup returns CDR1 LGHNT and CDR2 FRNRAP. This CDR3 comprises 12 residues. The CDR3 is CASGDDRYTQYF. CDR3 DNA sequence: TGTGCTAGTGGTGACGACCGGTATACGCAGTATTTT. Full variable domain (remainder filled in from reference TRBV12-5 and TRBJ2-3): DARVTQTPRHKVTEMGQEVTMRCQPILGHNTVFWYRQTMMQGLELLAYFRNRAPLDDSGMPKDRFSAEMPDATLATLKIQPSEPRDSAVYFCASGDDRYTQYFGPGTRLTVL.

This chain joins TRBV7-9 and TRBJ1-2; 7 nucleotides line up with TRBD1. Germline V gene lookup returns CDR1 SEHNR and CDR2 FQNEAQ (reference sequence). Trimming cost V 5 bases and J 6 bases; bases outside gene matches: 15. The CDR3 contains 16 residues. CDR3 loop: CASSQRDSEGYDGYTF. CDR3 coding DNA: TGTGCCAGCAGCCAACGGGACAGCGAGGGATATGATGGCTACACCTTC.

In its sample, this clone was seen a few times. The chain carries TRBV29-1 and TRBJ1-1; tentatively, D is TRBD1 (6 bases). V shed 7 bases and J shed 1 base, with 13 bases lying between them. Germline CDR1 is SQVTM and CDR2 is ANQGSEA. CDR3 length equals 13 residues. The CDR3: CSAGTTWNTEAFF. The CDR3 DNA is TGCAGCGCCGGGACAACCTGGAACACTGAAGCTTTCTTT.

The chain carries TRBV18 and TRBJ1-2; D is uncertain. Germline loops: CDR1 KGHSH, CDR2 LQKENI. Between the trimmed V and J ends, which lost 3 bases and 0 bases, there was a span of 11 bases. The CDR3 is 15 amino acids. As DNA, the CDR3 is TGTGCCAGCTCACCGCGTGAGGCCTCTAACTATGGCTACACCTTC. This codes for CASSPREASNYGYTF.

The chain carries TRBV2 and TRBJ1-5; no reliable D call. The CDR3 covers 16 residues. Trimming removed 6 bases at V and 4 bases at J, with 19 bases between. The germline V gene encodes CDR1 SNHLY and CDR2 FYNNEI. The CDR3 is CASSVGPPRANQPQHF. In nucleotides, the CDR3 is TGTGCCAGCAGCGTTGGGCCACCCCGAGCAAATCAGCCCCAGCATTTT.

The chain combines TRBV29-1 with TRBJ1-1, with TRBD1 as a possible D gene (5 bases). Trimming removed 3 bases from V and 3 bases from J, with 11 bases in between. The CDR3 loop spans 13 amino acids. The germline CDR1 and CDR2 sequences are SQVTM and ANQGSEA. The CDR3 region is CSVEGRVDTEAFF. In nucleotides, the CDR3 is TGCAGCGTTGAGGGCAGGGTGGACACTGAAGCTTTCTTT.

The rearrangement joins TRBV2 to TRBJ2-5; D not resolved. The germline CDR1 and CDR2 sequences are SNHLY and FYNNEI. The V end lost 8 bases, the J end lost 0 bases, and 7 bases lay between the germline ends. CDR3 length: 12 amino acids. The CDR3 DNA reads TGTGCCAGCGGTCCGTACCAAGAGACCCAGTACTTC. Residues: CASGPYQETQYF.

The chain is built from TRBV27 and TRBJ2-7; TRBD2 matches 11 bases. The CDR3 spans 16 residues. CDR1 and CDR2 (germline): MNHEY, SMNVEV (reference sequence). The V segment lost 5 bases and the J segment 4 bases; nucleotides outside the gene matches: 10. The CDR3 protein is CASSPSLAGGPYEQYF. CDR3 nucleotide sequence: TGTGCCAGCAGTCCTTCTCTAGCGGGGGGCCCTTACGAGCAGTACTTC.

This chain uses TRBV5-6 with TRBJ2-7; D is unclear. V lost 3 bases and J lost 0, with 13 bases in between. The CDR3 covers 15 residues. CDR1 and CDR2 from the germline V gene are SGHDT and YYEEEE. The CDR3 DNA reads TGTGCCAGCAGCTCACCGTCCGTTAGCTCCTACGAGCAGTACTTC. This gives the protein CASSSPSVSSYEQYF.

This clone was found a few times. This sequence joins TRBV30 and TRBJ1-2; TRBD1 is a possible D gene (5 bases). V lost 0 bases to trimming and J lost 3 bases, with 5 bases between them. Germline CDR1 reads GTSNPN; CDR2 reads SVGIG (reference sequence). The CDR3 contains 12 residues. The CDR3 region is CAWSVQDYGYTF. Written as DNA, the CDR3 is TGTGCCTGGAGTGTACAGGACTATGGCTACACCTTC.